The 24 T cell receptor beta chains below were found in one sample sequenced in a study of blood T cells in healthy people across ages (dated by TCRdb to 2015 to 2017). Library creation used 5' RACE. Sequencing was carried out with an Illumina HiSeq 2500. A second PCR of roughly 6 to 11 cycles was run with a J-beta primer mix and a sample-barcoded 5' primer. The public reads were reanalyzed by TCRdb: fastp trimming at Q25, MiXCR alignment, in-frame beta chains only. One record per CDR3 amino acid sequence lists the most common genes and DNA. This sample comprises hundreds of thousands of distinct CDR3 sequences, 25% to 30% of them detected only once. The ten largest clones capture approximately 15% of the sample. Input material: blood. Receptors were obtained from a woman over 75 in good health.

The chain joins TRBV20-1 to TRBJ2-5, with 13 bases fitting TRBD2. The CDR3 is 15 residues long. V lost 6 bases and J lost 1; bases outside the gene matches: 5. Germline V gives CDR1 DFQATT, CDR2 SNEGSKA (reference sequence). CDR3 sequence: CSARTSGGLQETQYF. The CDR3 DNA is TGCAGTGCCAGGACTAGCGGGGGACTCCAAGAGACCCAGTACTTC.

This clonotype was recorded a few times. This may be a read error: a much more frequent sequence differs by one nucleotide. The chain carries TRBV5-1 and TRBJ2-1, with TRBD1 matching 9 bases. TRBJ2-7 matches the DNA end more closely, so the J call is doubtful. CDR1 and CDR2 (germline): SGHRS, YFSETQ. This CDR3 has 17 residues. The CDR3 sequence: CASRSGTGISSYNEQYF. The DNA of the CDR3 is TGCGCCAGCAGATCCGGGACAGGGATTAGCTCCTACAATGAGCAGTACTTC.

This clonotype was observed many times. The junction and the germline gene differ at one end; a read error may be behind it. This chain links TRBV7-8 with TRBJ2-7; weak D call: TRBD1 (5 bases). The CDR3 spans 15 residues. In germline, CDR1 is SGHVS, CDR2 FQNEAQ. The CDR3 DNA sequence: TGTGCCAGCGGCTTCGGTGGGGCGAAGTCCTACGAGCAGTACTTC. Its protein product is CASGFGGAKSYEQYF.

In regard to this clonotype: Given a much more abundant clone one base away, this may be a read error. The chain combines TRBV6-2 or TRBV6-3 with TRBJ1-2; 7 bases match TRBD1. Trimming cost V 6 bases and J 4 bases; bases outside gene matches: 8. CDR3 length equals 14 residues. Germline V gene data show CDR1 as MNHEY and CDR2 as SVGEGT. The CDR3 DNA sequence: TGTGCCAGCAGACCAGTGGCAGGGGGCTATGGCTACACCTTC. It yields the protein CASRPVAGGYGYTF.

This clonotype has a count of ten or more. The chain's CDR3 is CSATGGGIETQYF. The CDR3 bases are TGCAGTGCCACCGGGGGGGGGATTGAGACCCAGTACTTC. The J gene is TRBJ2-5, the V gene TRBV20-1, with 8 bases matching TRBD2. J gave up 5 bases and V 6 bases, and 8 bases lay outside the gene matches. This CDR3 region has 13 residues. The germline gives CDR1 DFQATT, CDR2 SNEGSKA (reference sequence).

The chain joins TRBV6-6 to TRBJ1-5, with D unclear. Germline V gene lookup returns CDR1 MNHNY and CDR2 SVGAGI (reference sequence). This CDR3 spans 16 amino acids. Deletions cut 4 bases from V and 1 base from J, with 14 bases between. The CDR3 sequence: CASSSLLRGSNQPQHF. CDR3 DNA: TGTGCCAGCAGTTCCCTCTTGCGGGGAAGCAATCAGCCCCAGCATTTT.

This clonotype showed up just a few times. This chain joins TRBV4-1 and TRBJ1-4; D is perhaps TRBD1 (5 bases). The CDR3 is made up of 15 amino acids. Germline lookup yields CDR1 MGHRA and CDR2 YSYEKL. V was cut by 2 bases and J by 7 bases, with 14 bases left in between. The CDR3 nucleotides read TGCGCCAGCAGCCAATCCCCCCAGGGCGGTGAAAAACTGTTTTTT. This gives the protein CASSQSPQGGEKLFF.

The J gene is TRBJ2-5, the V gene TRBV12-3 or TRBV12-4; maybe TRBD2 (7 bases). V was cut by 6 bases and J by 11 bases, with 13 bases left in between. The CDR3 length is 11 residues. The DNA of the CDR3 is TGTGCCAGCAGAGAGGGGGGGGAGCAGTACTTC. This codes for CASREGGEQYF.

The table lists this clonotype with a few counts. The chain has TRBV19 and TRBJ2-7; weak D call: TRBD1 (6 bases). The CDR3 sequence is 13 residues long. The V and J ends lost 1 base and 6 bases respectively, with 10 bases between them. Germline V lookup: CDR1 LNHDA, CDR2 SQIVND (reference sequence). The DNA of the CDR3 is TGTGCCAGTAGTATAGGACAGGCGGGCGAGCAGTACTTC. It yields the protein CASSIGQAGEQYF.

In this sample, this clonotype turned up a few times. This sequence joins TRBV28 and TRBJ1-6, with no clear D. CDR3 length equals 16 residues. V dropped 6 bases and J dropped 1 base, with 13 bases sitting between them. The V gene's germline CDR1 is MDHEN and CDR2 SYDVKM. The CDR3: CASRYAAGSYNSPLHF. CDR3 in DNA: TGTGCCAGCAGGTATGCGGCGGGGTCCTATAATTCACCCCTCCACTTT.

As to this clonotype: This may stem from a read error, because a much larger clone lies one nucleotide away. CDR3 region: CAIREKGGDTEAFF. CDR3 coding DNA: TGTGCCATCAGGGAGAAGGGGGGAGACACTGAAGCTTTCTTT. This rearrangement joins TRBV10-3 to TRBJ1-1, with D tentatively TRBD1 (6 bases). The CDR3 runs 14 residues. With 6 bases removed from V and 3 bases from J, the gap between germline ends came to 14 bases. CDR1 is ENHRY, CDR2 SYGVKD, per germline.

This clonotype was found once. V gene TRBV12-3 or TRBV12-4 combines with J gene TRBJ1-2; 7 bases are shared with TRBD1. V trimming: 6 bases; J trimming: 8 bases; junction bases outside the gene matches: 18. The CDR3 is 16 residues long. CDR3 in amino acids: CASSLVSLRQGPGYTF. As DNA, the CDR3 is TGTGCCAGCAGCCTAGTTTCCCTCCGACAGGGTCCCGGCTACACCTTC.

V gene TRBV7-8 combines with J gene TRBJ2-1; 7 bases agree with TRBD1. The germline gives CDR1 SGHVS, CDR2 FQNEAQ. The CDR3 extends over 14 amino acids. J was trimmed by 13 bases and V by 5 bases; bases with no gene match: 14. As DNA, the CDR3 is TGTGCCAGCAGCCCAGGGGGAATCCAAGAGACCCAGTTCTTC. It is translated as CASSPGGIQETQFF.

CDR3 loop: CAGARGGYNEQFF. For the CDR3, the DNA is TGTGCCGGGGCACGAGGGGGCTACAATGAGCAGTTCTTC. This chain joins TRBV28 and TRBJ2-1; the D gene is possibly TRBD1 (6 bases). CDR3 length: 13 amino acids. The V end was cut by 11 bases, the J end by 3 bases, with 14 bases between. CDR1 and CDR2 (germline): MDHEN, SYDVKM.

Ten or more counts support this clonotype. The chain employs TRBV20-1 and TRBJ2-4, with TRBD2 matching over 15 bases. The CDR3 spans 15 residues. Per germline, CDR1 DFQATT and CDR2 SNEGSKA (reference sequence). The V and J ends lost 5 bases and 12 bases, in that order; junction bases with no gene match: 11. CDR3 bases: TGCAGTGCTGGCCCGCCCAGGACTAGCGGGGGGGCTCAGTACTTC. Its protein product is CSAGPPRTSGGAQYF.

The chain links TRBV2 to TRBJ2-1; 8 nucleotides align to TRBD1. Germline lookup yields CDR1 SNHLY and CDR2 FYNNEI. CDR3 length equals 13 residues. Trimming took 4 bases from V and 9 from J; bases not matched to a gene: 5. The CDR3 sequence: CASSGQGQGEQFF. DNA for the CDR3: TGTGCCAGCAGTGGACAGGGGCAGGGTGAGCAGTTCTTC. Together with reference TRBV2 and TRBJ2-1, the CDR3 gives the full variable domain: EPEVTQTPSHQVTQMGQEVILRCVPISNHLYFYWYRQILGQKVEFLVSFYNNEISEKSEIFDDQFSVERPDGSNFTLKIRSTKLEDSAMYFCASSGQGQGEQFFGPGTRLTVL.

The CDR3, as DNA: TGTGCCTGGAGTCCCCTTGCCTACTTCTCTGGGGCCAACGTCCTGACTTTC. Translation gives CAWSPLAYFSGANVLTF. V is TRBV30 and J is TRBJ2-6, with unresolved D. Trimming took off 2 bases at V and 0 bases at J, with 14 bases between the two ends. CDR1 GTSNPN and CDR2 SVGIG come from the germline V gene (reference sequence). The CDR3 spans 17 residues.

In the case of this clonotype: Being one base from a much bigger clone, this may be a read error. The CDR3 DNA is TGTGCCAGCAGTGTGCGTATCTACTACGAGCAGTACTTC. Amino acids: CASSVRIYYEQYF. V gene TRBV6-1 combines with J gene TRBJ2-7, with D unclear. CDR3 length: 13 amino acids. Germline loops: CDR1 MNHNS, CDR2 SASEGT. V gave up 4 bases and J gave up 3 bases, with 10 bases separating them.

In this sample, this clonotype turned up many times. This rearrangement joins TRBV20-1 to TRBJ1-2, with 11 bases matching TRBD1. In germline, CDR1 is DFQATT, CDR2 SNEGSKA (reference sequence). The CDR3 extends over 13 amino acids. Germline trimming cut 5 bases from V and 5 bases from J; bases unmatched to any gene: 4. The CDR3 spells CSAGQGALYGYTF. CDR3 DNA: TGCAGTGCTGGACAGGGGGCGCTTTATGGCTACACCTTC.

Worth noting for this clonotype: A much larger clonotype is one base distant, so this may be a read error. V gene TRBV28 combines with J gene TRBJ1-2; tentative D call: TRBD1 (5 bases). Germline V lookup: CDR1 MDHEN, CDR2 SYDVKM. Trimming removed 7 bases from V and 4 bases from J, with 16 bases in between. The CDR3 extends over 14 amino acids. The CDR3 here is CASNLGVTGYGYTF. The CDR3 bases are TGTGCCAGCAATTTGGGGGTTACGGGCTATGGCTACACCTTC.

This chain links TRBV27 with TRBJ1-6; 7 positions match TRBD1. CDR1 and CDR2 from the germline V gene are MNHEY and SMNVEV (reference sequence). The CDR3 totals 15 residues. V gave up 2 bases and J gave up 9 bases; unmatched junction bases: 7. Here the CDR3 reads CASSLEGQNLSPLHF. In DNA form, the CDR3 reads TGTGCCAGCAGTTTAGAGGGACAGAACCTTTCACCCCTCCACTTT.

This clonotype has a count of ten or more. The rearrangement joins TRBV12-3 or TRBV12-4 to TRBJ2-5; weak D call: TRBD1 (6 bases). V was clipped by 3 bases and J by 5 bases, with 16 bases between them. This CDR3 contains 15 residues. DNA of the CDR3: TGTGCCAGCAGTTTCAGGCAGGGGTTTACTGAGACCCAGTACTTC. The encoded protein is CASSFRQGFTETQYF.

A word on this clonotype: A read error may be the cause here, since a much bigger clone is one base away. The chain has TRBV6-6 and TRBJ1-5; tentatively, D is TRBD1 (6 bases). Germline CDR1 and CDR2: MNHNY and SVGAGI (reference sequence). V dropped 2 bases and J dropped 11 bases, with 22 bases sitting between them. This CDR3 comprises 16 residues. The DNA of the CDR3 is TGTGCCAGCAGTTACAATGATTGGGGGGCGCAACAGTCCCAGCATTTT. Its protein is CASSYNDWGAQQSQHF.

This chain links TRBV14 with TRBJ2-3; D not certain. This CDR3 region has 16 residues. The germline CDR1 and CDR2 sequences are SGHDN and FVKESK. Trimming took off 0 bases at V and 5 bases at J, with 15 bases between the two ends. CDR3 nucleotides: TGTGCCAGCAGCCAAGATCTTACACCGGGTATAGATACGCAGTATTTT. Translating gives CASSQDLTPGIDTQYF. The whole variable domain, remainder taken from reference TRBV14 and TRBJ2-3, is EAGVTQFPSHSVIEKGQTVTLRCDPISGHDNLYWYRRVMGKEIKFLLHFVKESKQDESGMPNNRFLAERTGGTYSTLKVQPAELEDSGVYFCASSQDLTPGIDTQYFGPGTRLTVL.